The clone carrying this TCR beta chain appeared a few times. The data originate from a study of technical replicates of blood from several donors. Assay used: immunoSEQ multiplex PCR; TCRdb lists only in-frame clones, some missing. The sample lists 70,000 to 80,000 clones, about nine tenths seen once, with 0.37% in the top ten. The CDR3 spans 13 residues. Germline V CDR1 and CDR2: MNHEY, SVGAGI. V gave up 4 bases and J gave up 11 bases, with 15 bases separating them. The gene calls are TRBV6-5 and TRBJ1-5; D unclear. The TCR comes from a human donor in good health. Some clones in this sample may be carry-over from other donors' samples. The source material was T cells isolated from PBMCs. CDR3 sequence reads: CASSSLDRGAQHF. The CDR3 DNA reads TGTGCCAGCAGTTCATTGGACCGGGGTGCCCAGCATTTT.